Below, 4 T cell receptor beta chains from the same sample are listed, as sequenced in a study of blood T cell repertoires in COVID-19. The data were produced by immunoSEQ multiplex PCR, yet TCRdb's version contains in-frame clones alone and is incomplete. The repertoire consists of 300,000 to 400,000 clones, with 85% occurring once and the leading ten covering around 1.9%. The sequenced material came from PBMCs or T cells enriched from blood (not recorded which). All receptors derive from a woman in her twenties or thirties who had been exposed to COVID-19.

The chain has TRBV20-1 and TRBJ2-7; D is uncertain. Germline V gene sequence: CDR1 DFQATT, CDR2 SNEGSKA (reference sequence). Trimming cost V 6 bases and J 7 bases, with 13 bases left between them. CDR3 length: 11 residues. CDR3 loop: CSAPTPAEQYF. The CDR3 coding sequence is TGCAGTGCCCCTACCCCCGCAGAGCAGTACTTC.

CDR3 nucleotides: TGCGCCAGCAGCCAAGATAGGGGGACGTCCATAAGCCACTATGGCTACACCTTC. Its protein product is CASSQDRGTSISHYGYTF. The chain has TRBV4-1 and TRBJ1-2, with D possibly matching TRBD1 (6 bases). CDR1 MGHRA and CDR2 YSYEKL come from the germline V gene. The CDR3 sequence is 18 residues long. The V end lost 0 bases, the J end lost 3 bases, and 20 bases lay between the germline ends.

The chain carries TRBV12-5 and TRBJ2-5; 13 bases line up with TRBD2. Germline V gene lookup returns CDR1 LGHNT and CDR2 FRNRAP. CDR3 length: 17 residues. After removal of 6 bases from V and 2 bases from J, the junction contained 9 bases not matched to a gene. The CDR3 DNA reads TGTGCTAGTGGCCAAAGGCTGACTAGCGGGGGGCAAGAGACCCAGTACTTC. This translates into CASGQRLTSGGQETQYF.

The V and J genes are TRBV6-5 and TRBJ1-4; D is possibly TRBD1 (6 bases). The CDR3 has 13 residues. Per the germline V gene, CDR1 is MNHEY and CDR2 is SVGAGI. With 7 bases removed from V and 4 bases from J, the gap between germline ends came to 10 bases. The CDR3 protein is CASKEGGNEKLFF. In DNA, the CDR3 is TGTGCCAGCAAGGAAGGGGGTAATGAAAAACTGTTTTTT.